The 29 T cell receptor beta chains below come from one sample, sequenced in a study of blood T cell repertoires in COVID-19. Clones were read by immunoSEQ multiplex PCR, and TCRdb kept only the in-frame ones, dropping some. The sample carries under 350,000 clones, under 90% recorded once. Sample: PBMCs or T cells enriched from blood (not recorded which). The receptors derive from a woman between 55 and 75 years old who had recovered from COVID-19.

The chain recombines TRBV7-6 with TRBJ2-2; D gene uncertain. Germline V CDR1 and CDR2: SGHVS, FNYEAQ. Trimming took off 5 bases at V and 0 bases at J, with 13 bases between the two ends. CDR3 length: 16 amino acids. This CDR3 is CASSLRFQSNTGELFF. CDR3 bases: TGTGCCAGCAGCCTTCGGTTCCAATCGAACACCGGGGAGCTGTTTTTT.

The V gene is TRBV27, the J gene TRBJ1-6, with 7 positions matching TRBD1. This CDR3 region has 16 residues. CDR1 and CDR2 from the germline V gene are MNHEY and SMNVEV (reference sequence). V lost 4 bases, J lost 9 bases, and 12 bases stayed unmatched. The CDR3 DNA reads as TGTGCCAGCAGTTCCGCGACAGGGCCCTTCAGTTCACCCCTCCACTTT. Translated, it gives CASSSATGPFSSPLHF.

This CDR3 is CASSQRNQPQHF. CDR3 coding DNA: TGTGCCAGCAGTCAGAGGAATCAGCCCCAGCATTTT. The V and J genes are TRBV2 and TRBJ1-5; D gene ambiguous. The V gene's germline CDR1 is SNHLY and CDR2 FYNNEI. V was trimmed by 5 bases and J by 4 bases, leaving 6 bases between them. CDR3 length: 12 amino acids.

The V call is TRBV5-5, the J call TRBJ1-2, with 9 bases lining up with TRBD1. The germline gives CDR1 SGHKS, CDR2 YYEKEE (reference sequence). The CDR3 contains 15 residues. V trimming: 4 bases; J trimming: 3 bases; junction bases outside the gene matches: 7. The CDR3 spells CASSTNRGQDYGYTF. CDR3 nucleotide sequence: TGTGCCAGCAGCACTAACAGGGGGCAAGACTATGGCTACACCTTC.

This chain links TRBV9 with TRBJ1-5, with a tentative D call TRBD1 (5 bases). Looked up from germline, CDR1 is SGDLS and CDR2 is YYNGEE. CDR3 length equals 14 residues. V was cut by 4 bases and J by 6 bases, with 14 bases left in between. CDR3 residues: CASSSRGVSQPQHF. In DNA, the CDR3 is TGTGCCAGCAGCTCCCGGGGGGTGAGTCAGCCCCAGCATTTT.

V is TRBV5-1 and J is TRBJ2-7; 7 bases map to TRBD1. V lost 2 bases and J lost 5; bases outside the gene matches: 7. CDR1 and CDR2 from the germline V gene are SGHRS and YFSETQ. This CDR3 has 14 amino acids. The CDR3 DNA reads as TGCGCCAGCAGCTTTGGACAGGAACCTAACGAGCAGTACTTC. Residues: CASSFGQEPNEQYF. The full variable domain, its missing parts supplied by reference TRBV5-1 and TRBJ2-7, is KAGVTQTPRYLIKTRGQQVTLSCSPISGHRSVSWYQQTPGQGLQFLFEYFSETQRNKGNFPGRFSGRQFSNSRSEMNVSTLELGDSALYLCASSFGQEPNEQYFGPGTRLTVT.

This clone was found once. This sequence joins TRBV3-1 (or the pseudogene TRBV3-2) and TRBJ2-7; D is unclear. Germline V gene sequence: CDR1 LGHDT, CDR2 YNNKEL (reference sequence). This CDR3 has 12 residues. Trimming removed 6 bases at V and 2 bases at J, with 8 bases between. This CDR3 is CASRNNTYEQYF. The DNA for the CDR3 is TGTGCCAGCAGGAACAATACCTACGAGCAGTACTTC.

The chain carries TRBV3-1 (or the pseudogene TRBV3-2) and TRBJ2-7, with 11 bases identical to TRBD2. The CDR3 extends over 15 amino acids. Unmatched junction bases numbered 9, after V lost 7 bases and J lost 4 bases. CDR1 LGHDT and CDR2 YNNKEL come from the germline V gene (reference sequence). CDR3 loop: CASTRGLAVQYEQYF. CDR3 sequence (DNA): TGTGCCAGCACCAGGGGACTAGCGGTTCAATACGAGCAGTACTTC.

This sequence joins TRBV28 and TRBJ1-1; 11 nucleotides match TRBD1. The J segment lost 4 bases and the V segment lost 8 bases, leaving 6 bases of the junction unmatched. The germline V gene encodes CDR1 MDHEN and CDR2 SYDVKM. The CDR3 is 14 residues long. In nucleotides, the CDR3 is TGTGCCAGCGGTGCCGGGACAGGGGGCACTGAAGCTTTCTTT. It yields the protein CASGAGTGGTEAFF. Combining the CDR3 with reference TRBV28 and TRBJ1-1 gives the whole variable domain DVKVTQSSRYLVKRTGEKVFLECVQDMDHENMFWYRQDPGLGLRLIYFSYDVKMKEKGDIPEGYSVSREKKERFSLILESASTNQTSMYLCASGAGTGGTEAFFGQGTRLTVV.

The chain couples TRBV9 to TRBJ2-3; D gene ambiguous. V lost 0 bases to trimming and J lost 5 bases, with 10 bases between them. This CDR3 has 14 residues. Germline values: CDR1 SGDLS, CDR2 YYNGEE. The CDR3: CASSVAKSIDTQYF. CDR3 nucleotides: TGTGCCAGCAGCGTAGCTAAAAGTATAGATACGCAGTATTTT.

This rearrangement joins TRBV7-2 to TRBJ2-1, with a tentative D call TRBD2 (6 bases). Germline CDR1 is SGHTA and CDR2 is FQGNSA. The CDR3 covers 13 residues. Trimming stripped 5 bases from V and 15 bases from J, with 20 bases between. CDR3 residues: CASSPASGTASFF. In DNA, the CDR3 is TGTGCCAGCAGCCCAGCCTCTGGGACTGCCTCGTTCTTC.

The J gene is TRBJ2-1, the V gene TRBV27; 8 bases are shared with TRBD2. Trimming at V came to 0 bases and at J to 9 bases, leaving 7 bases not matched to a gene. The length of the CDR3 is 15 residues. Germline values: CDR1 MNHEY, CDR2 SMNVEV (reference sequence). CDR3 nucleotide sequence: TGTGCCAGCAGTTTATCAGGTCTCGGGGGGGTTGAGCAGTTCTTC. This sequence encodes CASSLSGLGGVEQFF.

This clone occurred once. V usage is TRBV7-3 and J usage is TRBJ2-3; D unclear. Trimming left V 4 bases short and J 2 bases short, with 13 bases between. Germline loops: CDR1 SGHTA, CDR2 FQGTGA. The CDR3 sequence is 15 residues long. The CDR3 sequence: CASSSSAVDTDTQYF. CDR3 nucleotide sequence: TGTGCCAGCAGCTCCTCGGCGGTTGACACAGATACGCAGTATTTT.

The genes are TRBV13 and TRBJ1-1, with 11 bases fitting TRBD1. V trimming: 6 bases; J trimming: 3 bases; junction bases outside the gene matches: 21. CDR1 PRHDT and CDR2 FYEKMQ come from the germline V gene (reference sequence). The CDR3 runs 20 residues. CDR3 in DNA: TGTGCCAGCAGTTTTTCTACCCCTTATCGGACAGGGGGCGCGGACACTGAAGCTTTCTTT. It codes for CASSFSTPYRTGGADTEAFF.

The chain combines TRBV19 with TRBJ1-5, with 8 bases matching TRBD1. CDR1 is LNHDA, CDR2 SQIVND, per germline (reference sequence). This CDR3 has 13 residues. V lost 8 bases to trimming and J lost 5 bases; unmatched junction nucleotides: 5. Written as DNA, the CDR3 is TGTGCCAGTCGGGGACAGGACTATCAGCCCCAGCATTTT. It yields the protein CASRGQDYQPQHF.

The chain has TRBV30 and TRBJ2-2; perhaps TRBD2 as D (5 bases). Germline V CDR1 and CDR2: GTSNPN, SVGIG (reference sequence). This CDR3 comprises 14 residues. The V and J ends lost 4 bases and 0 bases respectively, with 9 bases between them. Here the CDR3 DNA reads TGTGCCTGGATTGAGGGTACGAACACCGGGGAGCTGTTTTTT. This translates into CAWIEGTNTGELFF.

The rearrangement links TRBV3-1 (or the pseudogene TRBV3-2) to TRBJ1-2; D gene uncertain. CDR1 is LGHDT and CDR2 is YNNKEL in the germline V gene (reference sequence). Trimming removed 1 base at V and 3 bases at J, with 12 bases between. This CDR3 contains 15 residues. CDR3 nucleotides: TGTGCCAGCAGCCAAGGGTTCGAAGCCGACTATGGCTACACCTTC. Translated: CASSQGFEADYGYTF.

The table lists this clone with a count of one. The chain uses TRBV5-1 and TRBJ1-4; D not certain. Germline lookup yields CDR1 SGHRS and CDR2 YFSETQ. V was clipped by 0 bases and J by 5 bases, with 8 bases between them. The CDR3 covers 14 residues. The CDR3 sequence is CASSLGRGNEKLFF. The CDR3 DNA reads as TGCGCCAGCAGCTTGGGGCGGGGAAATGAAAAACTGTTTTTT.

V gene TRBV7-9 combines with J gene TRBJ1-1; D is unresolved. The V and J ends lost 1 base and 1 base respectively, with 16 bases between them. The CDR3 is 17 residues long. Germline CDR1 reads SEHNR; CDR2 reads FQNEAQ (reference sequence). This CDR3 reads CASSLGRWPGGNTEAFF. In DNA, the CDR3 is TGTGCCAGCAGCTTAGGGAGATGGCCAGGAGGGAACACTGAAGCTTTCTTT. Filled out from reference TRBV7-9 and TRBJ1-1, the complete variable domain reads DTGVSQNPRHKITKRGQNVTFRCDPISEHNRLYWYRQTLGQGPEFLTYFQNEAQLEKSRLLSDRFSAERPKGSFSTLEIQRTEQGDSAMYLCASSLGRWPGGNTEAFFGQGTRLTVV.

V and J are TRBV3-1 (or the pseudogene TRBV3-2) and TRBJ1-4, with 7 bases identical to TRBD1. The CDR3 is made up of 15 amino acids. Germline V gives CDR1 LGHDT, CDR2 YNNKEL (reference sequence). After removal of 1 base from V and 7 bases from J, the junction contained 6 bases not matched to a gene. The CDR3 region has the DNA TGTGCCAGCAGCCAAGTCCTTGACAGGGTTGAAAAACTGTTTTTT. It yields the protein CASSQVLDRVEKLFF.

The chain couples TRBV7-3 to TRBJ2-7, with 8 bases identical to TRBD2. The germline V gene encodes CDR1 SGHTA and CDR2 FQGTGA. V dropped 3 bases and J dropped 2; count of bases not matched to a gene: 3. The CDR3 loop spans 14 amino acids. Here the CDR3 DNA reads TGTGCCAGCAGCTTGAGCGGGAGCGCCTACGAGCAGTACTTC. Amino acid sequence: CASSLSGSAYEQYF.

The chain is built from TRBV5-1 and TRBJ2-7; perhaps TRBD1 as D (6 bases). Trimming took off 2 bases at V and 6 bases at J, with 9 bases between the two ends. The CDR3 is made up of 12 amino acids. Germline CDR1 reads SGHRS; CDR2 reads YFSETQ. CDR3 in DNA: TGCGCCAGCAGCTTTTCACAGGGCGAGCAGTACTTC. This translates into CASSFSQGEQYF.

The J gene is TRBJ1-4, the V gene TRBV10-3, with D unresolved. The germline CDR1 and CDR2 sequences are ENHRY and SYGVKD. Trimming took off 2 bases at V and 0 bases at J, with 13 bases between the two ends. The CDR3 covers 17 residues. The CDR3 coding sequence is TGTGCCATCAGTGAGACCCACAGTACCGCAACTAATGAAAAACTGTTTTTT. Its translation is CAISETHSTATNEKLFF.

This clone was seen only once. V and J are TRBV7-9 and TRBJ1-4, with 10 nucleotides matching TRBD1. The V gene end was trimmed by 5 bases and the J gene end by 3 bases; junction bases not matched to a gene: 3. The CDR3 loop spans 15 amino acids. Germline assignment: CDR1 SEHNR and CDR2 FQNEAQ (reference sequence). The CDR3 loop reads CASSPGTGANEKLFF. The CDR3 nucleotides are TGTGCCAGCAGCCCGGGGACAGGGGCTAATGAAAAACTGTTTTTT.

The genes are TRBV6-5 and TRBJ1-2; D is unclear. Looked up from germline, CDR1 is MNHEY and CDR2 is SVGAGI. The CDR3 has 13 residues. V lost 0 bases and J 4 bases, leaving 6 bases between the germline ends. The CDR3 sequence is CASSYSAGYGYTF. CDR3 DNA sequence: TGTGCCAGCAGTTACTCGGCAGGCTATGGCTACACCTTC.

This clone was recorded once. This chain connects TRBV11-2 to TRBJ1-6; D remains ambiguous. This CDR3 has 14 residues. Trimming shortened V by 1 base and J by 10 bases, and 11 bases separated the two germline ends. The germline gives CDR1 SGHAT, CDR2 FQNNGV. The CDR3 DNA is TGTGCCAGCAGCTTAGGCGGGCGAGGATCACCCCTCCACTTT. Protein: CASSLGGRGSPLHF. Complete variable domain (other parts from reference TRBV11-2 and TRBJ1-6): EAGVAQSPRYKIIEKRQSVAFWCNPISGHATLYWYQQILGQGPKLLIQFQNNGVVDDSQLPKDRFSAERLKGVDSTLKIQPAKLEDSAVYLCASSLGGRGSPLHFGNGTRLTVT.

This clone was observed a single time. The J gene is TRBJ2-3, the V gene TRBV5-4; 7 bases fit TRBD1. The V gene end was trimmed by 3 bases and the J gene end by 2 bases; junction bases not matched to a gene: 6. This CDR3 is 15 amino acids long. Germline assignment: CDR1 SGHNT and CDR2 YYREEE (reference sequence). CDR3 nucleotides: TGTGCCAGCAGCTCCATCGGACAGGCCACAGATACGCAGTATTTT. This codes for CASSSIGQATDTQYF.

V is TRBV28 and J is TRBJ1-4; D is possibly TRBD1 (5 bases). The CDR3 is 13 residues long. Per germline, CDR1 MDHEN and CDR2 SYDVKM. Trimming pared 2 bases from V and 10 bases from J, leaving 11 bases between. The CDR3: CASSLNTGGKLFF. The CDR3 nucleotides are TGTGCCAGCAGTTTAAACACCGGGGGAAAACTGTTTTTT.

This sequence joins TRBV29-1 and TRBJ2-1, with 8 nucleotides matching TRBD2. The CDR3 extends over 13 amino acids. The V gene end was trimmed by 3 bases and the J gene end by 6 bases; junction bases not matched to a gene: 4. CDR1 and CDR2 (germline): SQVTM, ANQGSEA. This CDR3 is CSVDRGGLNEQFF. DNA of the CDR3: TGCAGCGTTGACCGGGGGGGCCTCAATGAGCAGTTCTTC.